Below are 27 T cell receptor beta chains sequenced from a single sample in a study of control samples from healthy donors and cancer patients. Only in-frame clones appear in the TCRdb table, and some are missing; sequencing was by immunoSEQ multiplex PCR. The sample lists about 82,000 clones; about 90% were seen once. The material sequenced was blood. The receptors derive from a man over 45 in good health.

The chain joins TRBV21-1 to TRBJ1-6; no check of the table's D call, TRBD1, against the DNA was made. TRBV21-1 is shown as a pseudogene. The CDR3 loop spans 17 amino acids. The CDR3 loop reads CASSKDPRGRYNSPLHF. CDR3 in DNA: TGTGCCAGCAGCAAAGACCCCAGGGGGAGGTATAATTCACCCCTCCACTTT.

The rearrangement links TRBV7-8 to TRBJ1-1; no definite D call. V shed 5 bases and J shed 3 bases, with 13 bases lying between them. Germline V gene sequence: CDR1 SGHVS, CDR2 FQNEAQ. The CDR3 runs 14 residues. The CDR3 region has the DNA TGTGCCAGCAGCCTAACGACCGGGGACACTGAAGCTTTCTTT. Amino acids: CASSLTTGDTEAFF.

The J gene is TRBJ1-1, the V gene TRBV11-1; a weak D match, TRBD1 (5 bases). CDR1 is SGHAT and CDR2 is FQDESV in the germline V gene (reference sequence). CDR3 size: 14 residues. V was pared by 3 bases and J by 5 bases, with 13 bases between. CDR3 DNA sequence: TGTGCCAGCAGCTTGCGGCAGGGAGGAACTGAAGCTTTCTTT. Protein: CASSLRQGGTEAFF.

The CDR3 spells CASRFLRDADTQYF. Here the CDR3 DNA reads TGTGCCAGCAGGTTTTTGCGGGACGCAGATACGCAGTATTTT. This chain joins TRBV2 and TRBJ2-3; a possible D gene is TRBD2 (6 bases). CDR1 SNHLY and CDR2 FYNNEI come from the germline V gene. Trimming shortened V by 6 bases and J by 4 bases, and 14 bases separated the two germline ends. This CDR3 has 14 amino acids.

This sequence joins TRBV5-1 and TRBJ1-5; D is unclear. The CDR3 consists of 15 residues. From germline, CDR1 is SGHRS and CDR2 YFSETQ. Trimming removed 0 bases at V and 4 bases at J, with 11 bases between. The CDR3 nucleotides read TGCGCCAGCAGCTTGGGTCCCGCGGGGAATCAGCCCCAGCATTTT. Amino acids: CASSLGPAGNQPQHF.

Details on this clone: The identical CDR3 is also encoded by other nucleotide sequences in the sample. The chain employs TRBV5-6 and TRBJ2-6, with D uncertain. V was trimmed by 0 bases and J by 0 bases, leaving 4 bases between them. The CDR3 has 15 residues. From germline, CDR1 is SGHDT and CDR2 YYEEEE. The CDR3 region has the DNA TGTGCCAGCAGCTTGGGTGCCTCTGGGGCCAACGTCCTGACTTTC. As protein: CASSLGASGANVLTF.

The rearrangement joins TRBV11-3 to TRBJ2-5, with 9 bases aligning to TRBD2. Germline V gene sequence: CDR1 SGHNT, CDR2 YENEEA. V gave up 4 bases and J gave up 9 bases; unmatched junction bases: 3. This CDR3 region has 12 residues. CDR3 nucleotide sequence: TGTGCCAGCAGCTCCGGGACTAGCCCCCAGTACTTC. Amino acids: CASSSGTSPQYF. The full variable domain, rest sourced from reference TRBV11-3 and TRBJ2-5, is EAGVVQSPRYKIIEKKQPVAFWCNPISGHNTLYWYLQNLGQGPELLIRYENEEAVDDSQLPKDRFSAERLKGVDSTLKIQPAELGDSAVYLCASSSGTSPQYFGPGTRLLVL.

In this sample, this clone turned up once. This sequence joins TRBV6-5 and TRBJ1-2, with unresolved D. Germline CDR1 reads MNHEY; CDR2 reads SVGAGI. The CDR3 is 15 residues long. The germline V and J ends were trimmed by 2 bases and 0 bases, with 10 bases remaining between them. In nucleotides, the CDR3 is TGTGCCAGCAGTTACATAGGGCAAGCTAACTATGGCTACACCTTC. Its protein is CASSYIGQANYGYTF.

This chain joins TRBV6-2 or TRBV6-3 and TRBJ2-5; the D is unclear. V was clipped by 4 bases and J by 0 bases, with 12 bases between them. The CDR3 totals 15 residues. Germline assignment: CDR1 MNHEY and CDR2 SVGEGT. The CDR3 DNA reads TGTGCCAGCAGTTTGGAGCAGCTGTACCAAGAGACCCAGTACTTC. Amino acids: CASSLEQLYQETQYF.

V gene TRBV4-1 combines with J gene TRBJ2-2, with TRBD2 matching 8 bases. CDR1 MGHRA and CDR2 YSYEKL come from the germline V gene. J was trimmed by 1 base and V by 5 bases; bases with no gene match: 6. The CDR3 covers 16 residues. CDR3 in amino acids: CASSSTSGWNTGELFF. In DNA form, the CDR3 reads TGCGCCAGCAGCTCCACTAGCGGATGGAACACCGGGGAGCTGTTTTTT.

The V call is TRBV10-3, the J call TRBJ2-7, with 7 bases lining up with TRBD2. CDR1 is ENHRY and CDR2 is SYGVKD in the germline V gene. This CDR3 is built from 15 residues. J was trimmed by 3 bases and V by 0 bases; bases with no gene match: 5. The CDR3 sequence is CAISESGGVDYEQYF. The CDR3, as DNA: TGTGCCATCAGTGAGTCTGGGGGGGTGGACTACGAGCAGTACTTC.

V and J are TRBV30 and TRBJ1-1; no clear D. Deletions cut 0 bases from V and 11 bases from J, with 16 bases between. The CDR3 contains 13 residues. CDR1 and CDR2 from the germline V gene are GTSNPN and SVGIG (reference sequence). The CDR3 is CAWSVTQAGLAFF. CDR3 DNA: TGTGCCTGGAGTGTAACTCAGGCGGGTTTGGCTTTCTTT.

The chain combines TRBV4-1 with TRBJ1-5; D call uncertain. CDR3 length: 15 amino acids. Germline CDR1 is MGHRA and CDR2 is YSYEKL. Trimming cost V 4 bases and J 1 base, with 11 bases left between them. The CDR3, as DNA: TGCGCCAGCAGCCTCGAGGCCTGGAGCAATCAGCCCCAGCATTTT. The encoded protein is CASSLEAWSNQPQHF.

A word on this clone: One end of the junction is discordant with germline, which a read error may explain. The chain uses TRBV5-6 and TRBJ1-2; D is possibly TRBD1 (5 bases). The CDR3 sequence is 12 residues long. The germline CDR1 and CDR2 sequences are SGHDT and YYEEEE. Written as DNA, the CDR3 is TGTGCCAGCAGCTCCGGGACCGCCGGGCCCGTTTTC. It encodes CASSSGTAGPVF.

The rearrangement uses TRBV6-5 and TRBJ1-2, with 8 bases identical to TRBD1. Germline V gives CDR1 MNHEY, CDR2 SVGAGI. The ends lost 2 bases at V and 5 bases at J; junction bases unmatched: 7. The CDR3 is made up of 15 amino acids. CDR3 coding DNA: TGTGCCAGCAGTTACCGGACAGGGATTAGTTATGGCTACACCTTC. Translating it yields CASSYRTGISYGYTF.

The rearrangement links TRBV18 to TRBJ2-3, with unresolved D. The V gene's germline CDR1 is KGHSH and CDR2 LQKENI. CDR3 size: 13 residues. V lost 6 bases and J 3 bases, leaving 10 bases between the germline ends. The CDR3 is CASSPSGTDTQYF. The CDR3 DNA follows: TGTGCCAGCTCCCCCTCCGGGACAGATACGCAGTATTTT.

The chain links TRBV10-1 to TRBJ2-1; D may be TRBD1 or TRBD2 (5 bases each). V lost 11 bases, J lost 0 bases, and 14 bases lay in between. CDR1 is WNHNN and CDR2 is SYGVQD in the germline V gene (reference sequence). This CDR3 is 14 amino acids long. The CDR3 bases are TGCGCCGGTCCTTCGGGGCCCTCCTACAATGAGCAGTTCTTC. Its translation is CAGPSGPSYNEQFF.

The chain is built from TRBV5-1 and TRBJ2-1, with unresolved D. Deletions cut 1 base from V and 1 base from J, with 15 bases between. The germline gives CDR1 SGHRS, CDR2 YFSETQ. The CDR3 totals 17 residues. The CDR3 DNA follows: TGCGCCAGCAGCTTGCAGTCAGGACCAAAGTCCTACAATGAGCAGTTCTTC. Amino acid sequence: CASSLQSGPKSYNEQFF.

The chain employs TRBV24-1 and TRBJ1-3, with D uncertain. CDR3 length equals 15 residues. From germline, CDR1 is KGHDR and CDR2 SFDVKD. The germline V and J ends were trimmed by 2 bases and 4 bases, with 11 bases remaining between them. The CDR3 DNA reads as TGTGCCACCAGTGATTCCGGTGATTCAGGAAACACCATATATTTT. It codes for CATSDSGDSGNTIYF.

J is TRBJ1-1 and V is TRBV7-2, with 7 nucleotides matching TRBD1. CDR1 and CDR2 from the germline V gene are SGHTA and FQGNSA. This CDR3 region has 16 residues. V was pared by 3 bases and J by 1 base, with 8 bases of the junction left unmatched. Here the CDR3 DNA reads TGTGCCAGCAGCTTTTTCGTCGGGACAGAGAACACTGAAGCTTTCTTT. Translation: CASSFFVGTENTEAFF.

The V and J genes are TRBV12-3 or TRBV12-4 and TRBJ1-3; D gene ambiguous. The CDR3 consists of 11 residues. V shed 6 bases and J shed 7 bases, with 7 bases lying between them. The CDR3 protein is CASSSINTIYF. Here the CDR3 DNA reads TGTGCCAGCAGCAGTATCAACACCATATATTTT.

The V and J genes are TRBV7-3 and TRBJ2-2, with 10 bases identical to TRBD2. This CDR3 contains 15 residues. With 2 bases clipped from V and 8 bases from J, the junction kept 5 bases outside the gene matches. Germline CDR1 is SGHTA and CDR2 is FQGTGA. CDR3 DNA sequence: TGTGCCAGCAGCTTAGGGACTAGCGCGGTTGGGGAGCTGTTTTTT. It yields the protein CASSLGTSAVGELFF. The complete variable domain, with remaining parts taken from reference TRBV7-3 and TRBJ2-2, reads GAGVSQTPSNKVTEKGKYVELRCDPISGHTALYWYRQSLGQGPEFLIYFQGTGAADDSGLPNDRFFAVRPEGSVSTLKIQRTERGDSAVYLCASSLGTSAVGELFFGEGSRLTVL.

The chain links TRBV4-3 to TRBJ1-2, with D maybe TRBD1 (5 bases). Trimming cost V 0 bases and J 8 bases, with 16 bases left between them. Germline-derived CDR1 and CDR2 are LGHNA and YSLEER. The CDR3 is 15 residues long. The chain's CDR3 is CASSQDRQGIWGYTF. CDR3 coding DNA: TGCGCCAGCAGCCAAGATAGGCAGGGAATATGGGGCTACACCTTC.

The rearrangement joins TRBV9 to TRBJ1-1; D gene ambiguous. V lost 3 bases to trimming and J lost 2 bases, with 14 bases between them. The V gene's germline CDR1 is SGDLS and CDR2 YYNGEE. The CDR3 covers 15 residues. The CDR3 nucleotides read TGTGCCAGCAGCGCTCTGGGCTCAATTAACACTGAAGCTTTCTTT. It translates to CASSALGSINTEAFF. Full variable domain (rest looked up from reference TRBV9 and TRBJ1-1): DSGVTQTPKHLITATGQRVTLRCSPRSGDLSVYWYQQSLDQGLQFLIQYYNGEERAKGNILERFSAQQFPDLHSELNLSSLELGDSALYFCASSALGSINTEAFFGQGTRLTVV.

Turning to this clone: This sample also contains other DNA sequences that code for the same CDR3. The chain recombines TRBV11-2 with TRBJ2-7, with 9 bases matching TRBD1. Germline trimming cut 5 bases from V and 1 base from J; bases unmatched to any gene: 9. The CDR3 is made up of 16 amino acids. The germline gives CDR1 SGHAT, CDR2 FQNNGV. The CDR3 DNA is TGTGCCAGCAGCGGAAAAGAAGGACAGGGGTCCTACGAGCAGTACTTC. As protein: CASSGKEGQGSYEQYF.

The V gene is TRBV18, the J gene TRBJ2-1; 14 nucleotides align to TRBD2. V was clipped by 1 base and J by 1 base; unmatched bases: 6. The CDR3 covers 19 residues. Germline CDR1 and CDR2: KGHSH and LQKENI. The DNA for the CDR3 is TGTGCCAGCTCACCACAGACTAGCGGGGGGGGAAGGTCCTACAATGAGCAGTTCTTC. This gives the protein CASSPQTSGGGRSYNEQFF.

CDR3 in DNA: TGTGCCAGCGGGACAGGGGAAGGAACTGAAGCTTTCTTT. As protein: CASGTGEGTEAFF. The rearrangement links TRBV2 to TRBJ1-1; TRBD1 aligns across 10 bases. J lost 5 bases, V lost 8 bases, and 5 bases had no gene match. Germline V gives CDR1 SNHLY, CDR2 FYNNEI. The CDR3 length is 13 residues.